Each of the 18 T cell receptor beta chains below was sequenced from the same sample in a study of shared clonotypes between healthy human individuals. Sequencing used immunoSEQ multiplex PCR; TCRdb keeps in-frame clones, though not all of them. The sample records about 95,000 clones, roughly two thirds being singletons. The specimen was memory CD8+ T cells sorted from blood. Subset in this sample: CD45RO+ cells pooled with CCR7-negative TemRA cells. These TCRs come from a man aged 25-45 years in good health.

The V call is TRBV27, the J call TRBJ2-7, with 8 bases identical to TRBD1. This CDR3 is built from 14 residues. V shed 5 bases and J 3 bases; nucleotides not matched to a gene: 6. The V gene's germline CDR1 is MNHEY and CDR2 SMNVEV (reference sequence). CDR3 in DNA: TGTGCCAGCAGTCCATGGACAGGGAACTACGAGCAGTACTTC. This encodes CASSPWTGNYEQYF.

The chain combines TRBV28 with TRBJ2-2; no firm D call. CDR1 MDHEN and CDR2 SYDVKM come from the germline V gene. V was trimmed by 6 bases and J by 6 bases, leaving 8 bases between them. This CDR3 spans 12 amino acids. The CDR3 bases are TGTGCCAGCAGCCTGGGGTCCGGGGAGCTGTTTTTT. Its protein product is CASSLGSGELFF.

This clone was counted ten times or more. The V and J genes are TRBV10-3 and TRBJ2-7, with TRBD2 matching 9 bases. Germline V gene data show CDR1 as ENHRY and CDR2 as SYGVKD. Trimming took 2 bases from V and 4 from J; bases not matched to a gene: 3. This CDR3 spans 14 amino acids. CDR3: CAISEAAGGYEQYF. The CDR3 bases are TGTGCCATCAGTGAGGCAGCGGGAGGTTACGAGCAGTACTTC.

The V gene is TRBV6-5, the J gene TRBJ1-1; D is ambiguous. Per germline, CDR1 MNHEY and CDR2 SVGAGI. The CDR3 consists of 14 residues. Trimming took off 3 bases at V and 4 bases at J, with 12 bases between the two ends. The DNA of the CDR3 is TGTGCCAGCAGTTATCCGGTAAGCGGCACTGAAGCTTTCTTT. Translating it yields CASSYPVSGTEAFF.

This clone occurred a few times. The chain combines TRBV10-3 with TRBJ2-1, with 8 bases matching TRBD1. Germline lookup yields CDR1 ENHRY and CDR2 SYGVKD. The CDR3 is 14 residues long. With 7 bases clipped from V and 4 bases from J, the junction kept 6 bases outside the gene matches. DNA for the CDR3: TGTGCCATCAACTCGGGACAGGAATACAATGAGCAGTTCTTC. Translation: CAINSGQEYNEQFF.

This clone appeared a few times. The DNA for the CDR3 is TGTGCCAGCAGTTCTTCCGGGACAGGGTTGTACTTC. Translated: CASSSSGTGLYF. This chain connects TRBV2 to TRBJ2-5; TRBD1 matches 9 bases. The CDR3 length is 12 residues. Germline V gives CDR1 SNHLY, CDR2 FYNNEI. Trimming cost V 5 bases and J 13 bases; bases outside gene matches: 8.

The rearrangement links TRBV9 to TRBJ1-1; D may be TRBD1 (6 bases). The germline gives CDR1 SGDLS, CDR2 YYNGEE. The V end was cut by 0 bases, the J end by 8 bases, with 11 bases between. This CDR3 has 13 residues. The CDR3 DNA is TGTGCCAGCAGCGTAGGGGTGGGACAAGAAGCTTTCTTT. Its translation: CASSVGVGQEAFF.

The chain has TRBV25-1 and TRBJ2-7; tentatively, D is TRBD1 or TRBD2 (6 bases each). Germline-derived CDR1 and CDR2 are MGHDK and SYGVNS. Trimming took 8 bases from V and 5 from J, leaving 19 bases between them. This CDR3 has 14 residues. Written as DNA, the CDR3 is TGTGCCAGCTCGGTTGTCGGGGGCCGCAACGAGCAGTACTTC. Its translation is CASSVVGGRNEQYF.

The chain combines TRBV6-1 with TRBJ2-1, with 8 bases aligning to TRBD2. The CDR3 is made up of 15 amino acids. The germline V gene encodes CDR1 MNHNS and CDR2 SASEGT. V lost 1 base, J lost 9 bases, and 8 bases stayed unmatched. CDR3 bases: TGTGCCAGCAGTGAAGGGGGGGCGGGAGGAACTGAGCAGTTCTTC. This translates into CASSEGGAGGTEQFF.

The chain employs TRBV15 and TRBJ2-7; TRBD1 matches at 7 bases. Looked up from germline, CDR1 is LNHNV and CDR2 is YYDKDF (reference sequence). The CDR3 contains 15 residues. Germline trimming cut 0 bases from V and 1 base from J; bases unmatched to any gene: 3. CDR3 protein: CATSRDRTGSYEQYF. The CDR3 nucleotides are TGTGCCACCAGCAGAGATCGGACAGGTTCCTACGAGCAGTACTTC.

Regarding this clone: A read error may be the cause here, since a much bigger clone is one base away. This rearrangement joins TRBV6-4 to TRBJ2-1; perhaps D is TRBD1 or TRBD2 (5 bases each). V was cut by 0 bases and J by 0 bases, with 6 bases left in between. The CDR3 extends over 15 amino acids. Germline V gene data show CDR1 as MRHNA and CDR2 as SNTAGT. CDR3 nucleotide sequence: TGTGCCAGCAGTGACTCGAGGGGCTCCTACAATGAGCAGTTCTTC. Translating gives CASSDSRGSYNEQFF.

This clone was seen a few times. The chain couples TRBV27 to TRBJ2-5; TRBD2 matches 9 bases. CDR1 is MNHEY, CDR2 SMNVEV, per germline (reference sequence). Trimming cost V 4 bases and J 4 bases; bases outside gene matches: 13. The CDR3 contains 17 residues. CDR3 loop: CASSSRGRVPPSETQYF. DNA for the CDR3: TGTGCCAGCAGTTCGCGCGGGAGGGTTCCCCCTTCAGAGACCCAGTACTTC.

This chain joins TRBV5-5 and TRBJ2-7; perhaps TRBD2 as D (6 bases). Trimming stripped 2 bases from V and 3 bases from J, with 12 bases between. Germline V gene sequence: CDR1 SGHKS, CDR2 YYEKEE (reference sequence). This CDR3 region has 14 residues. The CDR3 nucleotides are TGTGCCAGCAGCTTTGACGGGGGTTTCTACGAGCAGTACTTC. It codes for CASSFDGGFYEQYF.

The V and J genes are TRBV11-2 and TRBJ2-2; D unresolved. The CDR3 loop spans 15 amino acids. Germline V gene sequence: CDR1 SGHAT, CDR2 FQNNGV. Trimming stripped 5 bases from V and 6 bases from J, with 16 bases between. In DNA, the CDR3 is TGTGCCAGCAGCCCCACAAGAGAAATCCCCGGGGAGCTGTTTTTT. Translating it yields CASSPTREIPGELFF.

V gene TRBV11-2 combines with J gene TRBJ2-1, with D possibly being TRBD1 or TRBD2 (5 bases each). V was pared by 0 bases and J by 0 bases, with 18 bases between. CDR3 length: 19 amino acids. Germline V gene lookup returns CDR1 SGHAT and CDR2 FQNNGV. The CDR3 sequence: CASSLEPRAPGSSYNEQFF. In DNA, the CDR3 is TGTGCCAGCAGCTTAGAGCCCCGGGCCCCAGGGAGCTCCTACAATGAGCAGTTCTTC. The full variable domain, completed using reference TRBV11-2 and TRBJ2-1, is EAGVAQSPRYKIIEKRQSVAFWCNPISGHATLYWYQQILGQGPKLLIQFQNNGVVDDSQLPKDRFSAERLKGVDSTLKIQPAKLEDSAVYLCASSLEPRAPGSSYNEQFFGPGTRLTVL.

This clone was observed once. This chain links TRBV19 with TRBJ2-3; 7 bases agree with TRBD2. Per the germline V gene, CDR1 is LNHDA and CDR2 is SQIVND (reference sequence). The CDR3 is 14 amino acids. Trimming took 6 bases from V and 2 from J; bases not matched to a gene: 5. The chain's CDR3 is CASSRAGSTDTQYF. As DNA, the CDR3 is TGTGCCAGTAGCCGAGCGGGATCCACAGATACGCAGTATTTT.

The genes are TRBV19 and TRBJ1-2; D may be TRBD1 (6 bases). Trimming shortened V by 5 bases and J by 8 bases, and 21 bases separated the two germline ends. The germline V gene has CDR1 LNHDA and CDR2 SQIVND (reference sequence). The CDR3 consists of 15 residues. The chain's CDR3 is CASSLTGFAGSGYTF. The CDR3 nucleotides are TGTGCCAGTAGTTTAACAGGGTTTGCGGGCTCCGGCTACACCTTC.

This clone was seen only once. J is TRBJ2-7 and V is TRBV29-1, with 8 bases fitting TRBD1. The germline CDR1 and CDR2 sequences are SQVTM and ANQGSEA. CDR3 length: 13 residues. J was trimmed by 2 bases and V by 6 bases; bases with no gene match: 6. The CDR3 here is CSVETDRAYEQYF. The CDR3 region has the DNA TGCAGCGTGGAAACGGACAGGGCCTACGAGCAGTACTTC.